This passage covers 32 T cell receptor beta chains from one sample sequenced in a study of OX40 agonist ivuxolimab in advanced cancers. The library was built by means of the immunoSEQ multiplex PCR assay. TCRdb re-hosts the immuneACCESS table, in-frame sequences only. Its copies lack some clones; in the studies checked, an unresolved V gene accounts for under half of them, and the cause for the rest is not known. The sample table holds tens of thousands of clones, of which approximately 88% were seen once. The ten top clones hold about three fifths of the sample. The sample in question was CD4+ or CD8+ T cells sorted from blood, obtained in a trial of the OX40 agonist ivuxolimab. These receptors originate from an adult with an advanced solid tumor such as melanoma, head and neck, liver or kidney cancer.

The V call is TRBV6-1, the J call TRBJ2-1, with 12 bases lining up with TRBD1. CDR3 length: 15 residues. Germline lookup yields CDR1 MNHNS and CDR2 SASEGT. After removal of 8 bases from V and 8 bases from J, the junction contained 10 bases not matched to a gene. CDR3 sequence reads: CASATGTGGRDEQFF. As DNA, the CDR3 is TGTGCCAGCGCCACCGGGACAGGGGGCCGTGATGAGCAGTTCTTC.

This clone has at least ten counts. CDR3 region: CASSRAGDRLSPLHF. For the CDR3, the DNA is TGTGCCAGCAGTCGCGCCGGGGACAGATTGTCACCCCTCCACTTT. V and J are TRBV28 and TRBJ1-6; 7 bases line up with TRBD1. Germline V gives CDR1 MDHEN, CDR2 SYDVKM. V lost 5 bases, J lost 10 bases, and 11 bases stayed unmatched. This CDR3 comprises 15 residues.

The chain combines TRBV21-1 with TRBJ1-1; TRBD1, the D gene given by the table, was not confirmed from the DNA. TRBV21-1 corresponds to a pseudogene. This CDR3 is built from 14 residues. CDR3 nucleotides: TGTGCCAGCAGCATCGACAGGGGGAGCACTGAAGCTTTCTTT. This encodes CASSIDRGSTEAFF.

The chain carries TRBV7-9 and TRBJ2-3, with D possibly being TRBD2 (5 bases). Germline V gives CDR1 SEHNR, CDR2 FQNEAQ (reference sequence). This CDR3 spans 13 amino acids. Trimming removed 0 bases from V and 5 bases from J, with 6 bases in between. This chain's CDR3 is CASSLAGVDTQYF. As DNA, the CDR3 is TGTGCCAGCAGCTTAGCGGGAGTAGATACGCAGTATTTT. The variable domain in full, with the rest retrieved from reference TRBV7-9 and TRBJ2-3, is DTGVSQNPRHKITKRGQNVTFRCDPISEHNRLYWYRQTLGQGPEFLTYFQNEAQLEKSRLLSDRFSAERPKGSFSTLEIQRTEQGDSAMYLCASSLAGVDTQYFGPGTRLTVL.

This CDR3 is CASSPTPEDTEAFF. The CDR3, as DNA: TGTGCCAGCAGTCCGACACCCGAGGACACTGAAGCTTTCTTT. The chain couples TRBV28 to TRBJ1-1; D unresolved. The V gene's germline CDR1 is MDHEN and CDR2 SYDVKM. V shed 5 bases and J shed 3 bases, with 13 bases lying between them. This CDR3 has 14 amino acids.

The gene calls are TRBV28 and TRBJ2-6, with D unresolved. Germline V gene data show CDR1 as MDHEN and CDR2 as SYDVKM. CDR3 length: 12 amino acids. Trimming stripped 6 bases from V and 1 base from J, with 1 base between. CDR3 in amino acids: CASRSGANVLTF. The CDR3 DNA reads as TGTGCCAGCAGGTCTGGGGCCAACGTCCTGACTTTC.

This clone was detected only a few times. The chain employs TRBV28 and TRBJ1-6; the D gene is possibly TRBD1 (6 bases). There are 15 residues in the CDR3. The V end was cut by 3 bases, the J end by 8 bases, with 14 bases between. Germline CDR1 is MDHEN and CDR2 is SYDVKM. DNA of the CDR3: TGTGCCAGCAGTTTCATTTACAGGGATGATTCACCCCTCCACTTT. Translating gives CASSFIYRDDSPLHF.

V usage is TRBV7-2 and J usage is TRBJ2-3; D unclear. CDR3 size: 11 residues. The germline gives CDR1 SGHTA, CDR2 FQGNSA. With 6 bases removed from V and 4 bases from J, the gap between germline ends came to 5 bases. Here the CDR3 DNA reads TGTGCCAGCAGATCCGCAGATACGCAGTATTTT. Amino acid sequence: CASRSADTQYF. Using reference TRBV7-2 and TRBJ2-3 for the parts outside the CDR3, the full variable domain is GAGVSQSPSNKVTEKGKDVELRCDPISGHTALYWYRQSLGQGLEFLIYFQGNSAPDKSGLPSDRFSAERTGGSVSTLTIQRTQQEDSAVYLCASRSADTQYFGPGTRLTVL.

In nucleotides, the CDR3 is TGTGCCAGCAGCTCGAACCTACTAGCAACACCCAACAATGAGCAGTTCTTC. It encodes CASSSNLLATPNNEQFF. The J gene is TRBJ2-1, the V gene TRBV7-3, with D possibly TRBD2 on 6 matching bases. V was shortened by 4 bases and J by 5 bases, with 21 bases between the two germline ends. The V gene's germline CDR1 is SGHTA and CDR2 FQGTGA. This CDR3 comprises 17 residues.

The CDR3 DNA sequence: TGTGCCACCAGGGGCGGGGGGGCCTTGTACAATGAGCAGTTCTTC. Residues: CATRGGGALYNEQFF. The V call is TRBV15, the J call TRBJ2-1, with 9 bases that match TRBD2. The CDR3 length is 15 residues. CDR1 and CDR2 from the germline V gene are LNHNV and YYDKDF (reference sequence). V lost 6 bases, J lost 4 bases, and 7 bases stayed unmatched.

The V and J genes are TRBV7-8 and TRBJ2-4; maybe TRBD1 (5 bases). V dropped 5 bases and J dropped 6 bases, with 17 bases sitting between them. Germline V lookup: CDR1 SGHVS, CDR2 FQNEAQ. The CDR3 has 15 residues. CDR3 sequence: CASSRGGQSINIQYF. CDR3 in DNA: TGTGCCAGCAGCCGTGGCGGACAAAGTATAAACATTCAGTACTTC.

This clone has just one count. This sequence joins TRBV5-1 and TRBJ2-1, with D possibly matching TRBD2 (5 bases). Germline CDR1 is SGHRS and CDR2 is YFSETQ. CDR3 length: 13 residues. V was pared by 4 bases and J by 2 bases, with 7 bases between. The CDR3 coding sequence is TGCGCCAGCAGCCCGGGGACCTACAATGAGCAGTTCTTC. This translates into CASSPGTYNEQFF.

V gene TRBV9 combines with J gene TRBJ1-2; maybe TRBD1 (5 bases). The CDR3 sequence is 17 residues long. Trimming shortened V by 0 bases and J by 5 bases, and 20 bases separated the two germline ends. The germline V gene has CDR1 SGDLS and CDR2 YYNGEE. The CDR3 sequence: CASSVDPLGRAGYGYTF. The DNA for the CDR3 is TGTGCCAGCAGCGTAGATCCCCTAGGCAGGGCGGGGTATGGCTACACCTTC.

This chain joins TRBV7-6 and TRBJ2-1; 12 bases line up with TRBD2. The length of the CDR3 is 15 residues. Trimming cost V 5 bases and J 5 bases; bases outside gene matches: 4. CDR1 and CDR2 (germline): SGHVS, FNYEAQ. CDR3 coding DNA: TGTGCCAGCAGCCAACTAGCGGGGGGTCACAATGAGCAGTTCTTC. Its translation: CASSQLAGGHNEQFF.

The V and J genes are TRBV25-1 and TRBJ2-3; the D gene is possibly TRBD2 (6 bases). The CDR3 is 16 amino acids. The V and J ends lost 7 bases and 2 bases respectively, with 19 bases between them. Germline CDR1 MGHDK, CDR2 SYGVNS. The CDR3 DNA is TGTGCCAGCATGACACTGGGTAGCGGATACACAGATACGCAGTATTTT. Amino acid sequence: CASMTLGSGYTDTQYF.

The chain combines TRBV5-3 with TRBJ1-6, with no clear D. TRBV5-3 is an open reading frame whose function is uncertain. V dropped 1 base and J dropped 0 bases, with 14 bases sitting between them. The CDR3 has 18 residues. The chain's CDR3 is CARSLSAGLSSYNSPLHF. The CDR3 bases are TGTGCCAGAAGCTTGTCGGCCGGCTTGAGCTCCTATAATTCACCCCTCCACTTT.

Only one count was recorded for this clone. The chain combines TRBV30 with TRBJ2-1; 10 bases fit TRBD1. The CDR3 runs 13 residues. J was trimmed by 6 bases and V by 3 bases; bases with no gene match: 2. CDR1 is GTSNPN, CDR2 SVGIG, per germline (reference sequence). CDR3 bases: TGTGCCTGGAGGGACAGGGGGATCAATGAGCAGTTCTTC. As protein: CAWRDRGINEQFF.

V gene TRBV28 combines with J gene TRBJ1-5; D is perhaps TRBD1 (5 bases). Germline V lookup: CDR1 MDHEN, CDR2 SYDVKM. CDR3 length: 14 amino acids. Trimming removed 5 bases from V and 4 bases from J, with 12 bases in between. CDR3 sequence: CASSIMGDNQPQHF. CDR3 DNA sequence: TGTGCCAGCAGTATCATGGGGGATAATCAGCCCCAGCATTTT. Based on the CDR3 plus reference TRBV28 and TRBJ1-5, the full variable domain is DVKVTQSSRYLVKRTGEKVFLECVQDMDHENMFWYRQDPGLGLRLIYFSYDVKMKEKGDIPEGYSVSREKKERFSLILESASTNQTSMYLCASSIMGDNQPQHFGDGTRLSIL.

The V call is TRBV5-8, the J call TRBJ2-7, with 9 bases lining up with TRBD1. The V segment lost 4 bases and the J segment 2 bases; nucleotides outside the gene matches: 4. CDR1 and CDR2 from the germline V gene are SGHTS and YDEGEE. The CDR3 is 14 residues long. The CDR3 loop reads CASSQDRGAYEQYF. The CDR3 nucleotides read TGTGCCAGCAGCCAGGACAGGGGCGCCTACGAGCAGTACTTC.

The rearrangement links TRBV7-2 to TRBJ2-3, with D unresolved. The ends were cut back, 4 bases at V and 2 bases at J, with 4 bases in the middle. This CDR3 spans 12 amino acids. The germline V gene has CDR1 SGHTA and CDR2 FQGNSA. CDR3 residues: CASSSFTDTQYF. The CDR3 DNA reads as TGTGCCAGCAGCTCCTTCACAGATACGCAGTATTTT. Full variable domain (missing parts from reference TRBV7-2 and TRBJ2-3): GAGVSQSPSNKVTEKGKDVELRCDPISGHTALYWYRQSLGQGLEFLIYFQGNSAPDKSGLPSDRFSAERTGGSVSTLTIQRTQQEDSAVYLCASSSFTDTQYFGPGTRLTVL.

The V call is TRBV9, the J call TRBJ2-7; 7 bases line up with TRBD1. Germline-derived CDR1 and CDR2 are SGDLS and YYNGEE. The CDR3 sequence is 13 residues long. Unmatched junction bases numbered 7, after V lost 4 bases and J lost 6 bases. DNA of the CDR3: TGTGCCAGCAGCCAAACAGGGGTAGGCGAGCAGTACTTC. Translation gives CASSQTGVGEQYF.

The chain joins TRBV27 to TRBJ2-7, with D perhaps being TRBD1 or TRBD2 (6 bases each). CDR1 and CDR2 from the germline V gene are MNHEY and SMNVEV (reference sequence). There are 13 residues in the CDR3. The ends were cut back, 8 bases at V and 7 bases at J, with 18 bases in the middle. CDR3 in amino acids: CASEWYRAGEQYF. The CDR3 DNA follows: TGTGCCAGCGAGTGGTACAGGGCGGGGGAGCAGTACTTC.

The chain is built from TRBV27 and TRBJ2-2, with TRBD2 matching over 12 bases. Germline V CDR1 and CDR2: MNHEY, SMNVEV (reference sequence). V was pared by 5 bases and J by 6 bases, with 13 bases of the junction left unmatched. CDR3 length equals 18 residues. CDR3 in amino acids: CASSRLNGLAGSPGELFF. The CDR3, as DNA: TGTGCCAGCAGTCGACTTAACGGACTAGCGGGAAGTCCCGGGGAGCTGTTTTTT.

The sample holds one count of this clone. The V gene is TRBV5-1, the J gene TRBJ2-1; D is perhaps TRBD2 (5 bases). Germline CDR1 reads SGHRS; CDR2 reads YFSETQ. Between the trimmed V and J ends, which lost 0 bases and 3 bases, there was a span of 10 bases. This CDR3 comprises 15 residues. In DNA, the CDR3 is TGCGCCAGCAGCTTGGCGGGCGCGGGCTACAATGAGCAGTTCTTC. Translating gives CASSLAGAGYNEQFF.

The chain has TRBV6-6 and TRBJ2-7; possibly TRBD1 for D (5 bases). The CDR3 consists of 14 residues. Germline-derived CDR1 and CDR2 are MNHNY and SVGAGI (reference sequence). Trimming cost V 0 bases and J 1 base, with 7 bases left between them. The CDR3 region has the DNA TGTGCCAGCAGTTACTCTGGGGCTTCCTACGAGCAGTACTTC. Residues: CASSYSGASYEQYF.

The chain carries TRBV10-3 and TRBJ2-3, with no clear D. The CDR3 has 15 amino acids. V was clipped by 2 bases and J by 2 bases, with 11 bases between them. Germline CDR1 ENHRY, CDR2 SYGVKD. This CDR3 reads CAISELSGPTDTQYF. CDR3 sequence (DNA): TGTGCCATCAGTGAGCTTTCCGGCCCCACAGATACGCAGTATTTT.

The chain carries TRBV10-2 and TRBJ2-7; no clear D gene. This CDR3 has 13 amino acids. Deletions cut 6 bases from V and 4 bases from J, with 13 bases between. Germline-derived CDR1 and CDR2 are WSHSY and SAAADI. CDR3 region: CASRSATLYEQYF. The CDR3 nucleotides read TGCGCCAGCAGGTCAGCAACCCTGTACGAGCAGTACTTC.

The CDR3 DNA reads as TGTGCCAGTAGTATAGCCCCCTCGCAGCCCCAGCATTTT. This codes for CASSIAPSQPQHF. The V call is TRBV19, the J call TRBJ1-5; D remains unclear. This CDR3 comprises 13 residues. CDR1 is LNHDA and CDR2 is SQIVND in the germline V gene (reference sequence). V was pared by 1 base and J by 7 bases, with 8 bases between.

The CDR3 bases are TGTGCCAGCAGACAGGGCTATGGCTACACCTTC. Residues: CASRQGYGYTF. The chain couples TRBV19 to TRBJ1-2; 7 bases agree with TRBD1. Trimming removed 9 bases from V and 4 bases from J; junction bases left unmatched: 2. CDR1 is LNHDA and CDR2 is SQIVND in the germline V gene (reference sequence). The CDR3 length is 11 residues.

The genes are TRBV19 and TRBJ1-2, with 10 nucleotides matching TRBD1. This CDR3 is 17 amino acids long. Germline V gene data show CDR1 as LNHDA and CDR2 as SQIVND (reference sequence). V dropped 7 bases and J dropped 2; count of bases not matched to a gene: 13. The CDR3 is CASTQGQGEILNYGYTF. The CDR3 DNA follows: TGTGCCAGTACCCAAGGACAGGGGGAAATATTGAACTATGGCTACACCTTC.

This chain uses TRBV2 with TRBJ2-3, with 11 bases lining up with TRBD2. Germline V lookup: CDR1 SNHLY, CDR2 FYNNEI. This CDR3 comprises 17 residues. V shed 1 base, J shed 2 bases, and the junction held 5 bases outside the gene matches. CDR3 loop: CASSEGRLAGFTDTQYF. Here the CDR3 DNA reads TGTGCCAGCAGTGAAGGAAGACTAGCGGGATTCACAGATACGCAGTATTTT.

The chain is built from TRBV15 and TRBJ2-7, with D possibly matching TRBD1 (6 bases). The DNA end lines up better with TRBJ2-5; the J call may be wrong. The CDR3 is 15 amino acids. Germline-derived CDR1 and CDR2 are LNHNV and YYDKDF (reference sequence). As DNA, the CDR3 is TGTGCCACCAGCAGAGATAAACAGGGACAAGAGACCCAGTACTTC. This translates into CATSRDKQGQETQYF.